The 21 T cell receptor beta chains given below trace back to one sample, sequenced in a study of blood T cells in healthy people across ages. Then a second PCR, running roughly 7 to 12 cycles, was carried out with a sample-barcoded 5' primer and a J-beta primer mix. TCRdb processed the 5' RACE reads anew with MiXCR; each CDR3 protein has one entry. Of some 900,000 distinct CDR3 sequences listed, about 44% are singletons. Sequenced: blood. The source is a man aged 25 to 40 in good health.

The chain couples TRBV4-3 to TRBJ2-4; a weak D match, TRBD1 (6 bases). The DNA end is more similar to TRBJ2-7, so the J call may be wrong. Germline-derived CDR1 and CDR2 are LGHNA and YSLEER. This CDR3 spans 15 amino acids. This chain's CDR3 is CASSQGTAGSNEQYF. The CDR3 coding sequence is TGCGCCAGCAGCCAAGGGACAGCCGGGTCTAACGAGCAGTACTTC.

The chain recombines TRBV12-3 or TRBV12-4 with TRBJ1-4; 7 nucleotides line up with TRBD1. The CDR3 runs to 15 residues. V gave up 6 bases and J gave up 0 bases; unmatched junction bases: 4. The CDR3 spells CASRGGQTTNEKLFF. DNA of the CDR3: TGTGCCAGCAGGGGGGGACAGACAACTAATGAAAAACTGTTTTTT.

The chain links TRBV7-3 to TRBJ2-1; D gene unclear. The CDR3 has 12 amino acids. Germline CDR1 SGHTA, CDR2 FQGTGA. The ends were cut back, 0 bases at V and 11 bases at J, with 8 bases in the middle. DNA of the CDR3: TGTGCCAGCAGCTTAACAGAGGCTCAGCAGTTCTTC. It is translated as CASSLTEAQQFF.

The CDR3 DNA is TGTGCCAGCAGCTTAAGGGGGATAGCGGGAGATGTTAAAGAGACCCAGTACTTC. The encoded protein is CASSLRGIAGDVKETQYF. The V call is TRBV7-2, the J call TRBJ2-5; 9 bases fit TRBD2. Germline CDR1 reads SGHTA; CDR2 reads FQGNSA. This CDR3 has 18 amino acids. J was trimmed by 3 bases and V by 2 bases; bases with no gene match: 13.

V usage is TRBV5-1 and J usage is TRBJ2-3; D perhaps matches TRBD2 (6 bases). Looked up from germline, CDR1 is SGHRS and CDR2 is YFSETQ. V gave up 4 bases and J gave up 1 base, with 10 bases separating them. This CDR3 has 14 residues. The CDR3 DNA reads as TGCGCCAGCAGCGAGGGACTGCGCACAGATACGCAGTATTTT. Protein: CASSEGLRTDTQYF. The whole variable domain, filled in from reference TRBV5-1 and TRBJ2-3, reads KAGVTQTPRYLIKTRGQQVTLSCSPISGHRSVSWYQQTPGQGLQFLFEYFSETQRNKGNFPGRFSGRQFSNSRSEMNVSTLELGDSALYLCASSEGLRTDTQYFGPGTRLTVL.

The V call is TRBV7-9, the J call TRBJ2-1, with 9 bases aligning to TRBD1. The CDR3 is 14 amino acids. With 5 bases clipped from V and 7 bases from J, the junction kept 6 bases outside the gene matches. From germline, CDR1 is SEHNR and CDR2 FQNEAQ (reference sequence). For the CDR3, the DNA is TGTGCCAGCAGCCTGGGACAGGGATGGAATGAGCAGTTCTTC. This translates into CASSLGQGWNEQFF.

This chain links TRBV5-1 with TRBJ2-7; 8 bases are a match to TRBD2. The J segment lost 3 bases and the V segment lost 3 bases, leaving 11 bases of the junction unmatched. The length of the CDR3 is 16 residues. Germline assignment: CDR1 SGHRS and CDR2 YFSETQ. The CDR3, as DNA: TGCGCCAGCAGCTCCCCGCTAGCGGGTGACATCTACGAGCAGTACTTC. Protein: CASSSPLAGDIYEQYF.

This clonotype was detected only a few times. The J gene is TRBJ2-1, the V gene TRBV12-3 or TRBV12-4; a possible D gene is TRBD1 (6 bases). The CDR3 extends over 15 amino acids. Trimming removed 6 bases at V and 4 bases at J, with 16 bases between. The CDR3: CASRAGQPAYNEQFF. The CDR3 bases are TGTGCCAGCAGAGCCGGACAGCCAGCTTACAATGAGCAGTTCTTC.

V usage is TRBV7-9 and J usage is TRBJ2-7; the match to TRBD1 covers 7 bases. CDR3 length: 17 amino acids. Germline V gene data show CDR1 as SEHNR and CDR2 as FQNEAQ (reference sequence). With V trimmed by 1 base and J by 0 bases, 9 bases remained unmatched. For the CDR3, the DNA is TGTGCCAGCAGCTTAGGAACACAGGGGCCGAGCTCCTACGAGCAGTACTTC. This codes for CASSLGTQGPSSYEQYF.

This clonotype has only a few counts. V usage is TRBV4-2 and J usage is TRBJ2-1, with 9 bases aligning to TRBD1. The CDR3 contains 17 residues. V shed 1 base, J shed 7 bases, and the junction held 11 bases outside the gene matches. Per the germline V gene, CDR1 is LGHNA and CDR2 is YNFKEQ. The CDR3 bases are TGTGCCAGCAGCCAAGCCTTCGGGACAGGGCCTGGGAATGAGCAGTTCTTC. Protein: CASSQAFGTGPGNEQFF.

This clonotype showed up just a few times. CDR3 sequence reads: CASTEDTKNTGELFF. In nucleotides, the CDR3 is TGTGCCAGCACCGAGGACACCAAGAACACCGGGGAGCTGTTTTTT. J is TRBJ2-2 and V is TRBV12-3 or TRBV12-4; a weak D match, TRBD1 (5 bases). Trimming pared 7 bases from V and 1 base from J, leaving 13 bases between. This CDR3 contains 15 residues.

The chain links TRBV30 to TRBJ1-2, with D tentatively TRBD1 (5 bases). V was shortened by 2 bases and J by 10 bases, with 20 bases between the two germline ends. Germline V gene sequence: CDR1 GTSNPN, CDR2 SVGIG (reference sequence). The CDR3 length is 14 residues. This chain's CDR3 is CAWSPYDFGADYTF. CDR3 nucleotides: TGTGCCTGGAGTCCATACGACTTTGGGGCGGACTACACCTTC.

There are a few counts of this clonotype. This chain joins TRBV25-1 and TRBJ2-5, with 9 bases aligning to TRBD1. This CDR3 has 15 amino acids. Trimming took 2 bases from V and 2 from J; bases not matched to a gene: 3. Germline assignment: CDR1 MGHDK and CDR2 SYGVNS. This chain's CDR3 is CASSELGQGQETQYF. Here the CDR3 DNA reads TGTGCCAGCAGTGAACTAGGACAGGGGCAAGAGACCCAGTACTTC.

A few counts support this clonotype. The rearrangement links TRBV11-3 to TRBJ2-1; 11 bases align to TRBD2. This CDR3 is built from 21 residues. The germline V gene encodes CDR1 SGHNT and CDR2 YENEEA. Germline trimming cut 1 base from V and 0 bases from J; bases unmatched to any gene: 14. The CDR3 here is CASSLGGGELAGARSYNEQFF. The CDR3 nucleotides are TGTGCCAGCAGCTTAGGAGGGGGGGAACTAGCGGGGGCCCGCTCCTACAATGAGCAGTTCTTC.

Concerning this clonotype: A read error may account for a junction end that differs from germline. The chain carries TRBV5-1 and TRBJ1-5; D is ambiguous. The CDR3 extends over 14 amino acids. The germline CDR1 and CDR2 sequences are SGHRS and YFSETQ. CDR3 region: CASSLAGSNRPQHF. CDR3 DNA sequence: TGCGCCAGCAGCTTGGCAGGCAGCAATCGGCCCCAGCATTTT.

This clonotype turned up a few times. This chain joins TRBV11-2 and TRBJ2-7; D possibly corresponds to TRBD1 (6 bases). V gave up 3 bases and J gave up 2 bases, with 8 bases separating them. In germline, CDR1 is SGHAT, CDR2 FQNNGV. The CDR3 totals 13 residues. In nucleotides, the CDR3 is TGTGCCAGCAGCTTCTACAGGGCCTACGAGCAGTACTTC. Translating gives CASSFYRAYEQYF.

The chain is built from TRBV28 and TRBJ2-7, with TRBD1 identical over 7 bases. V dropped 5 bases and J dropped 2; count of bases not matched to a gene: 6. This CDR3 comprises 14 residues. Germline loops: CDR1 MDHEN, CDR2 SYDVKM. The CDR3 protein is CASSADRVPYEQYF. CDR3 coding DNA: TGTGCCAGCAGTGCAGACAGGGTTCCCTACGAGCAGTACTTC.

The chain is built from TRBV12-3 or TRBV12-4 and TRBJ1-5, with D maybe TRBD1 (6 bases). V lost 3 bases, J lost 6 bases, and 9 bases lay in between. This CDR3 has 13 residues. CDR3 sequence: CASSFEGVQPQHF. For the CDR3, the DNA is TGTGCCAGCAGTTTTGAGGGGGTTCAGCCCCAGCATTTT.

CDR3 in amino acids: CASSQDKGTYNQPQHF. The CDR3 nucleotides are TGCGCCAGCAGCCAAGATAAAGGGACTTACAATCAGCCCCAGCATTTT. The chain employs TRBV4-1 and TRBJ1-5, with D perhaps TRBD1 (5 bases). The CDR3 loop spans 16 amino acids. V gave up 0 bases and J gave up 3 bases, with 12 bases separating them. Germline CDR1 MGHRA, CDR2 YSYEKL.

The chain joins TRBV29-1 to TRBJ2-7; D not certain. The CDR3 is 12 residues long. V was clipped by 6 bases and J by 6 bases, with 15 bases between them. The germline gives CDR1 SQVTM, CDR2 ANQGSEA. CDR3: CSVSASLVEQYF. CDR3 nucleotides: TGCAGCGTCTCGGCCTCTCTGGTCGAGCAGTACTTC.

This clonotype has at least ten counts. The chain combines TRBV7-9 with TRBJ2-7; D is unresolved. Trimming stripped 4 bases from V and 12 bases from J, with 16 bases between. Germline assignment: CDR1 SEHNR and CDR2 FQNEAQ (reference sequence). The length of the CDR3 is 12 residues. The CDR3 is CASSSHGVAGYF. As DNA, the CDR3 is TGTGCCAGCAGCTCTCACGGAGTTGCAGGGTACTTC.